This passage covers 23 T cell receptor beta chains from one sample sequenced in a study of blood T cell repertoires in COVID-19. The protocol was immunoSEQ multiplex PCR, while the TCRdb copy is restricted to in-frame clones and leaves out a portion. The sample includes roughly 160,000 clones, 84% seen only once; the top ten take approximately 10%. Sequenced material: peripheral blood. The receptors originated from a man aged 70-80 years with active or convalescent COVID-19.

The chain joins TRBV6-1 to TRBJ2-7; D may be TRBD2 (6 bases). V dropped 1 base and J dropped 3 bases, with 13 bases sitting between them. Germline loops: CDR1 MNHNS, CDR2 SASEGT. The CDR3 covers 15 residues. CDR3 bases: TGTGCCAGCAGTGAAGGACCGGGGGAGGTCTACGAGCAGTACTTC. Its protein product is CASSEGPGEVYEQYF.

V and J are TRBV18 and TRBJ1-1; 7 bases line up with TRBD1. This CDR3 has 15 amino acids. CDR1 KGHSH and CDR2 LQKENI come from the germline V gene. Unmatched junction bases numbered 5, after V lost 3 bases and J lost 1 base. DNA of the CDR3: TGTGCCAGCTCACCCCTGGACAGGAAGAACACTGAAGCTTTCTTT. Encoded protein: CASSPLDRKNTEAFF.

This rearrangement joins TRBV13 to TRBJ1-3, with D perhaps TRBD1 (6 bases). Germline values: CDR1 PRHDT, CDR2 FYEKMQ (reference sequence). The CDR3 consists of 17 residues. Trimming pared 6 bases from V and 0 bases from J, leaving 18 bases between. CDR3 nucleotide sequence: TGTGCCAGCAGTCGTCAAGGGGGGGCTTCCTCTGGAAACACCATATATTTT. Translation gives CASSRQGGASSGNTIYF.

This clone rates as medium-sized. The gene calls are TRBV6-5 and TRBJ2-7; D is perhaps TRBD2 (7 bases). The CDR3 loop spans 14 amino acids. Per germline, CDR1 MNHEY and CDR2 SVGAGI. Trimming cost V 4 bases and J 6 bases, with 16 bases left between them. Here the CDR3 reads CASSWGGRIGEQYF. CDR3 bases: TGTGCCAGCAGTTGGGGGGGGCGAATAGGCGAGCAGTACTTC.

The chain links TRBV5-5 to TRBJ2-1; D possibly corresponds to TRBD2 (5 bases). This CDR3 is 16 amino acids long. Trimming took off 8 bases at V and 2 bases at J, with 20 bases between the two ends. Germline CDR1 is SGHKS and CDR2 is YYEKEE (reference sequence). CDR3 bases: TGTGCCAGTTCCAGAGCGGTAGGGAGAACCTACAATGAGCAGTTCTTC. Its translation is CASSRAVGRTYNEQFF. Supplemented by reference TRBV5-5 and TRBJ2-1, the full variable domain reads DAGVTQSPTHLIKTRGQQVTLRCSPISGHKSVSWYQQVLGQGPQFIFQYYEKEERGRGNFPDRFSARQFPNYSSELNVNALLLGDSALYLCASSRAVGRTYNEQFFGPGTRLTVL.

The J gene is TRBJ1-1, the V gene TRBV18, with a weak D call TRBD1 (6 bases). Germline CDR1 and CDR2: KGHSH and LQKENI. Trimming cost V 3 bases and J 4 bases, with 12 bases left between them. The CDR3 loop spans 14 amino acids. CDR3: CASSPGQGLTEAFF. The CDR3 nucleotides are TGTGCCAGCTCACCGGGGCAGGGGCTCACTGAAGCTTTCTTT.

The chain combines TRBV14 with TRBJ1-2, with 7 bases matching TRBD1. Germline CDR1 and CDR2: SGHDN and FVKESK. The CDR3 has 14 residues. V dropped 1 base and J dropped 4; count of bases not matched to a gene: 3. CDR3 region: CASSQGQGRYGYTF. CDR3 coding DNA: TGTGCCAGCAGCCAAGGACAGGGCCGCTATGGCTACACCTTC.

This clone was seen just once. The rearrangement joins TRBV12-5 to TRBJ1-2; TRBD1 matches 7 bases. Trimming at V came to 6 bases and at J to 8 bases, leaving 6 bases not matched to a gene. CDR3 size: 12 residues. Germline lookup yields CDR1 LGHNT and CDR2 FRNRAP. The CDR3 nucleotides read TGTGCTAGTGGGCGGGACAGCGCGGGCTACACCTTC. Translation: CASGRDSAGYTF. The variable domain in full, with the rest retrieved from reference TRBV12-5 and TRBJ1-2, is DARVTQTPRHKVTEMGQEVTMRCQPILGHNTVFWYRQTMMQGLELLAYFRNRAPLDDSGMPKDRFSAEMPDATLATLKIQPSEPRDSAVYFCASGRDSAGYTFGSGTRLTVV.

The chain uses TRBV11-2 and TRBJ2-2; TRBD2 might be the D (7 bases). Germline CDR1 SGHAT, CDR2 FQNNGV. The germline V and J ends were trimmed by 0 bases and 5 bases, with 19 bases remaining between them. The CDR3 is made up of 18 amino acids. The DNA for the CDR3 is TGTGCCAGCAGCTTAGAACTGGCGGGGGCCCCGAGGACCGGGGAGCTGTTTTTT. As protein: CASSLELAGAPRTGELFF. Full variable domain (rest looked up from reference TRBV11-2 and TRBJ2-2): EAGVAQSPRYKIIEKRQSVAFWCNPISGHATLYWYQQILGQGPKLLIQFQNNGVVDDSQLPKDRFSAERLKGVDSTLKIQPAKLEDSAVYLCASSLELAGAPRTGELFFGEGSRLTVL.

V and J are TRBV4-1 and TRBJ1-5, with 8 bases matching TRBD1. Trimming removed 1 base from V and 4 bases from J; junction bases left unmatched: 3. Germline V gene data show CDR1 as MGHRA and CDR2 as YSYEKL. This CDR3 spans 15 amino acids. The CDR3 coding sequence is TGCGCCAGCAGCCAAGGCGACAGGGGAAATCAGCCCCAGCATTTT. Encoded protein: CASSQGDRGNQPQHF.

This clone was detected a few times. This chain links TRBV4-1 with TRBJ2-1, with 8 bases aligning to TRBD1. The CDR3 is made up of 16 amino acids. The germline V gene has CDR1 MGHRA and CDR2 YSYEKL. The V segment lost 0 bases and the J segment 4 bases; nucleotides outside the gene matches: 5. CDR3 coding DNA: TGCGCCAGCAGCCAAGATAGCACAGGGGGTTACAATGAGCAGTTCTTC. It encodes CASSQDSTGGYNEQFF.

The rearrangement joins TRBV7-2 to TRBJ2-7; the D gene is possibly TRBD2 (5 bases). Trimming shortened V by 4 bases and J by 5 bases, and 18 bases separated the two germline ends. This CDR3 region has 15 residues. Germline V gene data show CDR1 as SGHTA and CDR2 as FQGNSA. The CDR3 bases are TGTGCCAGCAGCTCGACGCCCGTTGAGGGAAACGAGCAGTACTTC. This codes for CASSSTPVEGNEQYF.

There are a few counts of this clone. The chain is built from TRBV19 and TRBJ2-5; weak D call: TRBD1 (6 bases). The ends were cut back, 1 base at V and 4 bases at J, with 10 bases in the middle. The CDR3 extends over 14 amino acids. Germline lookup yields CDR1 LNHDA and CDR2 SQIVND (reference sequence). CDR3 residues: CASSIAGHGETQYF. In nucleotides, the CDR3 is TGTGCCAGTAGTATAGCGGGACATGGAGAGACCCAGTACTTC. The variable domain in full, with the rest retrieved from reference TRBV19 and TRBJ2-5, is DGGITQSPKYLFRKEGQNVTLSCEQNLNHDAMYWYRQDPGQGLRLIYYSQIVNDFQKGDIAEGYSVSREKKESFPLTVTSAQKNPTAFYLCASSIAGHGETQYFGPGTRLLVL.

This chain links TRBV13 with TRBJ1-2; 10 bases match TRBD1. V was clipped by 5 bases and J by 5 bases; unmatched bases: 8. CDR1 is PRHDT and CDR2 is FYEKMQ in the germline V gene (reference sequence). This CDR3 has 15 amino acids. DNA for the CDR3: TGTGCCAGCAGCGACGACAGGGGGCGCAGGTATGGCTACACCTTC. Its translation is CASSDDRGRRYGYTF.

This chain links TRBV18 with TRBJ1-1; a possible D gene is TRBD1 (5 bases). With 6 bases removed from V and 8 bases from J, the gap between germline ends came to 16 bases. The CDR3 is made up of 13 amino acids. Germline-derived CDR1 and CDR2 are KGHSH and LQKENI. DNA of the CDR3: TGTGCCAGCTCTCTCGACAGAGCCTTGGAAGCTTTCTTT. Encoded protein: CASSLDRALEAFF.

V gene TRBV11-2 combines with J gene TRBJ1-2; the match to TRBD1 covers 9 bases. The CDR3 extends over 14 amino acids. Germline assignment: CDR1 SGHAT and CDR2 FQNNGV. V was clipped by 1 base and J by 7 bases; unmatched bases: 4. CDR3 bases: TGTGCCAGCAGCTTAGTAGGGACAGGGTCTGGCTACACCTTC. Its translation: CASSLVGTGSGYTF.

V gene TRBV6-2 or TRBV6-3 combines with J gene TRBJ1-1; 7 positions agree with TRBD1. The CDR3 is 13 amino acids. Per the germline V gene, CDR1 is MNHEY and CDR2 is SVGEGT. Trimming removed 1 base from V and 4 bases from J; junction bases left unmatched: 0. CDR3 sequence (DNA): TGTGCCAGCAGTTACTACAGGGGCACTGAAGCTTTCTTT. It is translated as CASSYYRGTEAFF.

Written as DNA, the CDR3 is TGCGCCAGCAGCCAGGGACAGGCCACCGCCTATAATTCACCCCTCCACTTT. It specifies CASSQGQATAYNSPLHF. The gene calls are TRBV4-3 and TRBJ1-6, with 8 positions matching TRBD1. Germline values: CDR1 LGHNA, CDR2 YSLEER. J gave up 2 bases and V 3 bases, and 6 bases lay outside the gene matches. The CDR3 totals 17 residues.

The CDR3 coding sequence is TGTGCCAGCAGGGGACAGGGGCGCTCCTACAATGAGCAGTTCTTC. This translates into CASRGQGRSYNEQFF. The V and J genes are TRBV6-5 and TRBJ2-1; 10 bases agree with TRBD1. The CDR3 is made up of 15 amino acids. Germline values: CDR1 MNHEY, CDR2 SVGAGI. J lost 0 bases, V lost 6 bases, and 2 bases had no gene match.

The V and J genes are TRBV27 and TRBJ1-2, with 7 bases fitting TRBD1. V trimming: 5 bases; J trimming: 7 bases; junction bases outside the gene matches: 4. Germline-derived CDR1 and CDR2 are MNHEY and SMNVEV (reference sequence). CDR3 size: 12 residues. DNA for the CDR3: TGTGCCAGCAGTACTTACAGGGGTGGCTACACCTTC. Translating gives CASSTYRGGYTF.

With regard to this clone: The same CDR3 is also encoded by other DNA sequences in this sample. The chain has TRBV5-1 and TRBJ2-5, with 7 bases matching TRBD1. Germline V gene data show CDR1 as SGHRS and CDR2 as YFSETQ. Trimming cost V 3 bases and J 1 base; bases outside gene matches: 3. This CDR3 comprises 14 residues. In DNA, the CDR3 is TGCGCCAGCAGCTCTACAGGGGTCCAAGAGACCCAGTACTTC. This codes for CASSSTGVQETQYF.

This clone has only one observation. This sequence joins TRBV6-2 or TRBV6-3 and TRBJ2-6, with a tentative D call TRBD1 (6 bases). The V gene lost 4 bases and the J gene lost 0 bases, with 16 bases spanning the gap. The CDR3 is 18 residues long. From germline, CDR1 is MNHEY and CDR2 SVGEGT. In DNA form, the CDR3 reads TGTGCCAGCAGTTCTTTAGACAGGTACAGCTCTGGGGCCAACGTCCTGACTTTC. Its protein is CASSSLDRYSSGANVLTF.

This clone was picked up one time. CDR3 residues: CSASGAAAGFEQFF. CDR3 DNA sequence: TGCAGTGCTAGTGGGGCAGCGGCGGGGTTTGAGCAGTTCTTC. The chain couples TRBV20-1 to TRBJ2-1; TRBD2 is a possible D gene (6 bases). This CDR3 is built from 14 residues. V lost 3 bases, J lost 9 bases, and 18 bases lay in between. Germline V gene sequence: CDR1 DFQATT, CDR2 SNEGSKA (reference sequence).